The entry below describes one T cell receptor (beta chain). The target of this receptor is not known. The input lacks base qualities; no much larger clone sits a single base away. The sample comes from a study of blood T cell repertoires in COVID-19 (dated by TCRdb to 2018 to 2020). Looking at the study overall: The collaborator samples originated in the United States, Italy and Spain and spanned the acute and convalescent phases of COVID-19. Nearly every sample came with metadata listing a de-identified subject ID, COVID-19 status, age in years and sex. The prospective study material was composed of cDNA or gDNA derived from T cells, B-cell-depleted T cells, or PBMCs. Deeply sampled blood TCRbeta repertoires from subjects exposed to, actively infected with, or recovered from COVID-19 were included in the dataset. The samples were drawn from two sources: the first 160 participants of the ongoing ImmuneRACE study, and 950 to 1,500 subjects contributed by 6 global collaborators. Where available, HLA class I and class II types were obtained from metadata supplied by the sample provider rather than from assay-based typing. A freely available public database, intended as a resource for researchers studying the immune response to SARS-CoV-2, is where the repertoires were released.

Collaborating institutions collected whole blood in K2EDTA tubes following their own protocols. For TCRbeta analysis, collaborators shipped samples as frozen whole blood, isolated PBMCs, or DNA extracted from either of those sample types. TCRbeta CDR3 regions were amplified from genomic DNA by means of the immunoSEQ Assay, a bias-controlled multiplex PCR. The study's own analysis went as follows. Nucleated cell counts per sample were estimated from amplification of reference gene primers within the assay. To quantify the absolute abundance of each unique TCRbeta CDR3 rearrangement, sequence reads were collapsed and filtered. Productive Simpson clonality was computed per sample as the square root of Simpson's diversity index over productive rearrangements. TCRdb's version of the immuneACCESS table is confined to in-frame rearrangements and falls short of the full clone set. An unresolved V gene accounts for under half of the shortfall where checked; the remainder is of unknown origin. V, J and clone size derive from that table, while D and trimming were established from the DNA sequence. This sample gives 450,000 to 500,000 clones in total; roughly 88% of them show up just once. Jointly, the top ten make up 3.2% of the sample.

The study at large found these results: How much clinical and demographic metadata was included differed by source and by participant, and the metadata was provided uncurated.

CDR1 and CDR2 (SGHTA, FQGTGA) derive from the germline V gene. Trimming takes 4 bases off V and 12 bases off J; junction bases not matched to a gene: 18. Including cysteine and phenylalanine, the CDR3 has 16 amino acids. The read is trimmed to its CDR3 DNA, 48 bases read in frame from base 1. The receptor was isolated from a human donor in a cohort sampled during active COVID-19. The sample comprised peripheral blood. The V gene is TRBV7-3 and the J gene is TRBJ2-7; a stretch of 10 junction bases matches TRBD1. This receptor has the CDR3 CASSSRGGRTGGPWYF. The nucleotide sequence reads as follows: TGTGCCAGCAGCTCCCGGGGAGGGAGGACAGGGGGGCCGTGGTACTTC.